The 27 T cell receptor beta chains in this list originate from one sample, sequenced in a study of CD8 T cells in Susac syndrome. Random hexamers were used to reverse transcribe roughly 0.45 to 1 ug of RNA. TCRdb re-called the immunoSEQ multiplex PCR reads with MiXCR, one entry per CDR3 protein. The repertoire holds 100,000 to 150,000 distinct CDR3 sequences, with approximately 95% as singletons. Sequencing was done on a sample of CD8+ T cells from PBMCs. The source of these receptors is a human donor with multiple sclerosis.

CDR3: CASSEWGGRYEQFF. CDR3 sequence (DNA): TGTGCCAGCAGTGAATGGGGGGGAAGGTATGAGCAGTTCTTC. The chain employs TRBV2 and TRBJ2-1; 7 bases agree with TRBD2. After removal of 2 bases from V and 8 bases from J, the junction contained 6 bases not matched to a gene. The V gene's germline CDR1 is SNHLY and CDR2 FYNNEI. This CDR3 contains 14 residues.

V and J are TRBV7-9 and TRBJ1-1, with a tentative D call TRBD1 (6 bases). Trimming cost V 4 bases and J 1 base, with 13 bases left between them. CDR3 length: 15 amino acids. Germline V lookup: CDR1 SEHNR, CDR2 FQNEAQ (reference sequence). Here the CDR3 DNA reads TGTGCCAGCAGCTCCGTAGTGGGGGCGAACACTGAAGCTTTCTTT. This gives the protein CASSSVVGANTEAFF.

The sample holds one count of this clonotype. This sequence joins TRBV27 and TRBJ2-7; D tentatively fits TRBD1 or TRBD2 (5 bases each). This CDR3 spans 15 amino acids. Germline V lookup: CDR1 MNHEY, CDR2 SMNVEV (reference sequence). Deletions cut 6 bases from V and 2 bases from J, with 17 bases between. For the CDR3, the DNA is TGTGCCAGCAGAACGACCCCCGGGACGACCTACGAGCAGTACTTC. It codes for CASRTTPGTTYEQYF.

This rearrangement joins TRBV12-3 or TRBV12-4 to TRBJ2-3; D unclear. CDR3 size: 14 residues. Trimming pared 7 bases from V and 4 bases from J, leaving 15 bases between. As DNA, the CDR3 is TGTGCCAGCACCCCAGGCATGCGTCCAGATACGCAGTATTTT. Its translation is CASTPGMRPDTQYF.

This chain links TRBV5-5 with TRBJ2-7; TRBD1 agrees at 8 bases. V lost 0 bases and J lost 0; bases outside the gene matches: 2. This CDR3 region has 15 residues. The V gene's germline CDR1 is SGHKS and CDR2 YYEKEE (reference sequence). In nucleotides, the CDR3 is TGTGCCAGCAGCTTGGAAACAGGGGGCTCCTACGAGCAGTACTTC. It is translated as CASSLETGGSYEQYF.

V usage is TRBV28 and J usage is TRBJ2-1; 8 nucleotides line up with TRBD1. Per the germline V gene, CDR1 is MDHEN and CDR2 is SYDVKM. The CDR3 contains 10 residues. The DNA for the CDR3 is TGTGCGGCAGGGGGCATTGAGCAGTTCTTC. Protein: CAAGGIEQFF.

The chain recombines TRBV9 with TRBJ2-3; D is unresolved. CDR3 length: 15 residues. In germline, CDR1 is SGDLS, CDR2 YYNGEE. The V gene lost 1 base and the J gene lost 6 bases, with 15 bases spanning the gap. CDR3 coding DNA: TGTGCCAGCAGCGTATATGGCCACCAGGCGGATACGCAGTATTTT. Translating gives CASSVYGHQADTQYF.

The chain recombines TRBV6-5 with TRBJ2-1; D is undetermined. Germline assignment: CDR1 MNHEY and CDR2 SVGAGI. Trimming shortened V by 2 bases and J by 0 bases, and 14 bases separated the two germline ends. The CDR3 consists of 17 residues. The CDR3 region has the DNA TGTGCCAGCAGTTACCTCCTTTTGGGAAGCTCCTACAATGAGCAGTTCTTC. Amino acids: CASSYLLLGSSYNEQFF.

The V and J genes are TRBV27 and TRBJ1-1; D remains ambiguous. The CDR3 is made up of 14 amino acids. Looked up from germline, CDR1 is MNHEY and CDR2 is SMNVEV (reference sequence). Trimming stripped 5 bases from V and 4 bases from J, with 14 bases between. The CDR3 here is CASSPAGLSTEAFF. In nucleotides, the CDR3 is TGTGCCAGCAGTCCTGCGGGTCTGAGCACTGAAGCTTTCTTT.

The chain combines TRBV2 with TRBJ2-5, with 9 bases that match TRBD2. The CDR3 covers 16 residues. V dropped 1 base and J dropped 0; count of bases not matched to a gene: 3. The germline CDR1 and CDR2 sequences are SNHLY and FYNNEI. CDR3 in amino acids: CASSEGLAVYQETQYF. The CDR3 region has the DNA TGTGCCAGCAGTGAAGGACTAGCGGTGTACCAAGAGACCCAGTACTTC. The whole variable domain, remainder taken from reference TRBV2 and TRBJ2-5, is EPEVTQTPSHQVTQMGQEVILRCVPISNHLYFYWYRQILGQKVEFLVSFYNNEISEKSEIFDDQFSVERPDGSNFTLKIRSTKLEDSAMYFCASSEGLAVYQETQYFGPGTRLLVL.

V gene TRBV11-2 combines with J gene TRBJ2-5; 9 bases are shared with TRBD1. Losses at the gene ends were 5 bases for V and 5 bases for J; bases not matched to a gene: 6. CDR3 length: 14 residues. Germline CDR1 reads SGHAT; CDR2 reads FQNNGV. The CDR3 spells CASSIRQGGETQYF. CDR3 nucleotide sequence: TGTGCCAGCAGCATAAGACAGGGGGGGGAGACCCAGTACTTC. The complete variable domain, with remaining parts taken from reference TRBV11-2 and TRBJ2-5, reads EAGVAQSPRYKIIEKRQSVAFWCNPISGHATLYWYQQILGQGPKLLIQFQNNGVVDDSQLPKDRFSAERLKGVDSTLKIQPAKLEDSAVYLCASSIRQGGETQYFGPGTRLLVL.

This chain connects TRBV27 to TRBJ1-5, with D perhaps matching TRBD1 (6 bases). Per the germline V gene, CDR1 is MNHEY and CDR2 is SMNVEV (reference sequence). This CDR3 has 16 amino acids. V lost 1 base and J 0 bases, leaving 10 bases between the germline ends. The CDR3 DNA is TGTGCCAGCAGTTTATGGGGGGCCGATAGCAATCAGCCCCAGCATTTT. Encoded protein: CASSLWGADSNQPQHF.

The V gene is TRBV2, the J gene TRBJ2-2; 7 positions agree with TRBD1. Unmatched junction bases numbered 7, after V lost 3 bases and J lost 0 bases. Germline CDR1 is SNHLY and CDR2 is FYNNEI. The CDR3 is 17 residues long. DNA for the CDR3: TGTGCCAGCAGTGAGACGGGACAGACCGCGAACACCGGGGAGCTGTTTTTT. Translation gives CASSETGQTANTGELFF. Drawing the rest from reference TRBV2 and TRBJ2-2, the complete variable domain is EPEVTQTPSHQVTQMGQEVILRCVPISNHLYFYWYRQILGQKVEFLVSFYNNEISEKSEIFDDQFSVERPDGSNFTLKIRSTKLEDSAMYFCASSETGQTANTGELFFGEGSRLTVL.

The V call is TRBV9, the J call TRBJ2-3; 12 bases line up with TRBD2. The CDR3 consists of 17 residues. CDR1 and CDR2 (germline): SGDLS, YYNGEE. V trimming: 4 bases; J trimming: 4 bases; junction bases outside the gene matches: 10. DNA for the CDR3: TGTGCCAGCAGCTCGCGGACTAGCGGGGACGTGGCAGATACGCAGTATTTT. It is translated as CASSSRTSGDVADTQYF.

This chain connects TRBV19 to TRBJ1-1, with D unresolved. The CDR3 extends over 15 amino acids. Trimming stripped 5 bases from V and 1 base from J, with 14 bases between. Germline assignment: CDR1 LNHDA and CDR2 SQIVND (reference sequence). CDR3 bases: TGTGCCAGTAGTCAAACCCTTAAGGGGAACACTGAAGCTTTCTTT. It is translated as CASSQTLKGNTEAFF.

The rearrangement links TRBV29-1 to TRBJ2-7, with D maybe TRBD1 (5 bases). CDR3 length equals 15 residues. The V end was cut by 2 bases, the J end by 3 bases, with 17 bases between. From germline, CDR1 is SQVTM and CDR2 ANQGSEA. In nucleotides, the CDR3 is TGCAGCGTTGAAAGACCCGGGCAGGGTAACTACGAGCAGTACTTC. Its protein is CSVERPGQGNYEQYF.

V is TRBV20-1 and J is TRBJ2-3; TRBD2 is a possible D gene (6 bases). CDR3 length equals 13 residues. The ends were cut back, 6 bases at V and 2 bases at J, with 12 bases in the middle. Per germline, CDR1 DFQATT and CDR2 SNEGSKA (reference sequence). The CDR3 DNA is TGCAGTGCCGGAGGGGAAAACACAGATACGCAGTATTTT. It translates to CSAGGENTDTQYF.

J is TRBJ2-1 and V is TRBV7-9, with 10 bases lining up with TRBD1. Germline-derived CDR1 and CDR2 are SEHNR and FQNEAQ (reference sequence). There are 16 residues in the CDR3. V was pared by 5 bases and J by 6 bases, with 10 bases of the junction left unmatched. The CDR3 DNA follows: TGTGCCAGCAGCCCAACTCCGGGACAGGGGTCCAATGAGCAGTTCTTC. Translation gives CASSPTPGQGSNEQFF.

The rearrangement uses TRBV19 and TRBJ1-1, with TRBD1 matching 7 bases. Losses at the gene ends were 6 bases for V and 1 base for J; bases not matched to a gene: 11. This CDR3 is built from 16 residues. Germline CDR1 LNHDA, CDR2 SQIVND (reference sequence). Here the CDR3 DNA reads TGTGCCAGTAGGCCCTCCACGAGGGGGCCGAACACTGAAGCTTTCTTT. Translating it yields CASRPSTRGPNTEAFF. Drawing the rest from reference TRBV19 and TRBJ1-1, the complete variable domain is DGGITQSPKYLFRKEGQNVTLSCEQNLNHDAMYWYRQDPGQGLRLIYYSQIVNDFQKGDIAEGYSVSREKKESFPLTVTSAQKNPTAFYLCASRPSTRGPNTEAFFGQGTRLTVV.

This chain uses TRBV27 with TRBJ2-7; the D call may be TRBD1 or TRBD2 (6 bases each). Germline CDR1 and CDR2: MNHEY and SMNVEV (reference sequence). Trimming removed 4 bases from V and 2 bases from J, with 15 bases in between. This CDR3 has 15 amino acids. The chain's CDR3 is CASSSLQGGAYEQYF. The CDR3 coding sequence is TGTGCCAGCAGTTCTTTACAGGGAGGCGCCTACGAGCAGTACTTC.

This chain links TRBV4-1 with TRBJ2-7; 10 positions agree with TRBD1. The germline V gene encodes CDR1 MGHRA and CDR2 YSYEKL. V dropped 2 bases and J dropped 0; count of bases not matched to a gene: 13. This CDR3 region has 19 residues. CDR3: CASSQLSGTGVSPSYEQYF. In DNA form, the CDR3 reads TGCGCCAGCAGCCAATTGTCCGGGACAGGGGTCTCCCCCTCCTACGAGCAGTACTTC.

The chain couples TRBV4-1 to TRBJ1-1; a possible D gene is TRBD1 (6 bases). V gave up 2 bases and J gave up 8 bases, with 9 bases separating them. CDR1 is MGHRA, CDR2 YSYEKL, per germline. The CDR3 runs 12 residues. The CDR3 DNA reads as TGCGCCAGCAGCCAATTTGGACAGGAAGCTTTCTTT. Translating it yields CASSQFGQEAFF.

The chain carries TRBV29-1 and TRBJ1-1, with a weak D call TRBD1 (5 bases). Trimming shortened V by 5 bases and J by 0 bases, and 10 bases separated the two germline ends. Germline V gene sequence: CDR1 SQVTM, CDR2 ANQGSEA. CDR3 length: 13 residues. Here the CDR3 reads CSVRDGLNTEAFF. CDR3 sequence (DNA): TGCAGCGTTCGGGACGGACTGAACACTGAAGCTTTCTTT.

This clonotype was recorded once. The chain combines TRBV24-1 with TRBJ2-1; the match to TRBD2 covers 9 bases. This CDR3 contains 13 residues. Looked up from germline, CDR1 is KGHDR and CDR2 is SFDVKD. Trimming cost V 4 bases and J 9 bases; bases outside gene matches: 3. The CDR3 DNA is TGTGCCACCAGTGAGCGGGAGGGGGCTGAGCAGTTCTTC. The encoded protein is CATSEREGAEQFF.

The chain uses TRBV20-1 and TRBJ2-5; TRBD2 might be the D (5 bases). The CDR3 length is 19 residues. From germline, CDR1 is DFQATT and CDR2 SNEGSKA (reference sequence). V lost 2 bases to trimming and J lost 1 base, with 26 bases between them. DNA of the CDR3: TGCAGTGCTAGAACCCCCAGCGGAGCGAGCGTCCCACGCCAAGAGACCCAGTACTTC. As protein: CSARTPSGASVPRQETQYF.

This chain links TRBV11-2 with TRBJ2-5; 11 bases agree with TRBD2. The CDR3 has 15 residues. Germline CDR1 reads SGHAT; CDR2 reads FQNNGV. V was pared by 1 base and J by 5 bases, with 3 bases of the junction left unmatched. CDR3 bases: TGTGCCAGCAGCTTAGGGCTAGCGGGAGGTGAGACCCAGTACTTC. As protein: CASSLGLAGGETQYF.

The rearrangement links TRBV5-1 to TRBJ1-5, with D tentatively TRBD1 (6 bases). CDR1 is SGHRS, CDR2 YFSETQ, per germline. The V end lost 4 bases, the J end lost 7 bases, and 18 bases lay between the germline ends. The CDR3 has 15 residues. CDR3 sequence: CASSPSTGSGQPQHF. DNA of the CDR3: TGCGCCAGCAGCCCGAGTACAGGGTCCGGGCAGCCCCAGCATTTT.